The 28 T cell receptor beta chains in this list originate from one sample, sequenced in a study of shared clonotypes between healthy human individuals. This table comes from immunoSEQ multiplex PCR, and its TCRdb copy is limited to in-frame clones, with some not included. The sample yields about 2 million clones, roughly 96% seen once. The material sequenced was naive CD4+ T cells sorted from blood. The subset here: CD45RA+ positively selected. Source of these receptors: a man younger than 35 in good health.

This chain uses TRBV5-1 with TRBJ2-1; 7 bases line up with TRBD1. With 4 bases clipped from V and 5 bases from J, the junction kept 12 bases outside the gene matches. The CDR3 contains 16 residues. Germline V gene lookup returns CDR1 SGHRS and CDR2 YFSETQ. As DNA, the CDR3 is TGCGCCAGCAGCGCGATCCCGGGACAGATTAACAATGAGCAGTTCTTC. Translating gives CASSAIPGQINNEQFF.

The CDR3 is CASSFGLVPSYEQYF. The CDR3 DNA reads as TGTGCCAGCAGCTTCGGCCTTGTTCCCTCCTACGAGCAGTACTTC. The chain recombines TRBV11-2 with TRBJ2-7; no definite D call. CDR3 length: 15 amino acids. Germline lookup yields CDR1 SGHAT and CDR2 FQNNGV. Trimming took 3 bases from V and 0 from J, leaving 12 bases between them.

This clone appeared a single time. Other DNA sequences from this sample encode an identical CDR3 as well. The CDR3 DNA is TGCGCCAGCAGCCTAGGACCGGAGCTCGCCGGGATGAACACTGAAGCTTTCTTT. It codes for CASSLGPELAGMNTEAFF. The J gene is TRBJ1-1, the V gene TRBV4-3; D uncertain. V shed 4 bases and J shed 0 bases, with 21 bases lying between them. Germline V gene lookup returns CDR1 LGHNA and CDR2 YSLEER. This CDR3 is 18 amino acids long.

The CDR3 protein is CANWGVQGAPYEQYF. As DNA, the CDR3 is TGTGCCAACTGGGGGGTACAGGGGGCCCCCTACGAGCAGTACTTC. V usage is TRBV21-1 and J usage is TRBJ2-7; the table assigns TRBD1, which was not confirmed against the DNA. TRBV21-1 is classified as a pseudogene. The CDR3 is 15 residues long.

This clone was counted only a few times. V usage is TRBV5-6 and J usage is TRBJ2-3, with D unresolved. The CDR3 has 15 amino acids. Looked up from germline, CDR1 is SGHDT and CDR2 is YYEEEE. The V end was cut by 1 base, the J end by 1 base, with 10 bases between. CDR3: CASSLLVSGTDTQYF. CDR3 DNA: TGTGCCAGCAGCTTGTTGGTATCAGGCACAGATACGCAGTATTTT.

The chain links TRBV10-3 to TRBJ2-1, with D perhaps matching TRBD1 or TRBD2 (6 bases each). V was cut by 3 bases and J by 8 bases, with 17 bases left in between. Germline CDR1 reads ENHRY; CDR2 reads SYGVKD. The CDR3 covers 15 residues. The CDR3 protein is CAISDPGVGADEQFF. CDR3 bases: TGTGCCATCAGTGACCCGGGAGTGGGGGCGGATGAGCAGTTCTTC.

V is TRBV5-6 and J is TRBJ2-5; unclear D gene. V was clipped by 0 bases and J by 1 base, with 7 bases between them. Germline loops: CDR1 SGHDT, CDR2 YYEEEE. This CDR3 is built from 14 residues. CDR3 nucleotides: TGTGCCAGCAGCTTGGGCCTTATCCAAGAGACCCAGTACTTC. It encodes CASSLGLIQETQYF.

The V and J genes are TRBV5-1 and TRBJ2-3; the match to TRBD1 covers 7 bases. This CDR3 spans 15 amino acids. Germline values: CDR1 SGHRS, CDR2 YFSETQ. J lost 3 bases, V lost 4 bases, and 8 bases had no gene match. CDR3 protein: CASSPSGQETDTQYF. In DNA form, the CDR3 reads TGCGCCAGCAGCCCCTCCGGACAGGAGACAGATACGCAGTATTTT. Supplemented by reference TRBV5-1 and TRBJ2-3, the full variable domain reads KAGVTQTPRYLIKTRGQQVTLSCSPISGHRSVSWYQQTPGQGLQFLFEYFSETQRNKGNFPGRFSGRQFSNSRSEMNVSTLELGDSALYLCASSPSGQETDTQYFGPGTRLTVL.

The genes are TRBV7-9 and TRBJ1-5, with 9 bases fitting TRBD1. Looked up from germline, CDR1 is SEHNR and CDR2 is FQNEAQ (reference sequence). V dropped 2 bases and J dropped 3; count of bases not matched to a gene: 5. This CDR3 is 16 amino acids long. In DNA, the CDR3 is TGTGCCAGCAGCTTAAAAAGGACAGGGGACAATCAGCCCCAGCATTTT. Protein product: CASSLKRTGDNQPQHF. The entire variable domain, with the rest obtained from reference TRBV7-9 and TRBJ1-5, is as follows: DTGVSQNPRHKITKRGQNVTFRCDPISEHNRLYWYRQTLGQGPEFLTYFQNEAQLEKSRLLSDRFSAERPKGSFSTLEIQRTEQGDSAMYLCASSLKRTGDNQPQHFGDGTRLSIL.

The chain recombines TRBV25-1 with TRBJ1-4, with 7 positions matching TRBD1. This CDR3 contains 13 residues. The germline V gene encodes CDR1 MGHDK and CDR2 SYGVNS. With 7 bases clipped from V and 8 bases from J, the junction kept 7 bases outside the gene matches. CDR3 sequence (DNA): TGTGCCAGCACTCACAGGGGCGGAGAAAAACTGTTTTTT. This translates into CASTHRGGEKLFF.

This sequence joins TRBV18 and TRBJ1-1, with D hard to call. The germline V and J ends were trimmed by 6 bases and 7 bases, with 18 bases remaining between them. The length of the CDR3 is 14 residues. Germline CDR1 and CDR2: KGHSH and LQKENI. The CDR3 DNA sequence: TGTGCCAGCTCCCCGGAGGAGGTTCGTGGTGAAGCTTTCTTT. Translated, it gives CASSPEEVRGEAFF.

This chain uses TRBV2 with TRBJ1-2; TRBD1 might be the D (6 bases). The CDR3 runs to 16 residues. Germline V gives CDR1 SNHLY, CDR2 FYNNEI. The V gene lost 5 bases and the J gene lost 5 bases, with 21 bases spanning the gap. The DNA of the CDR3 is TGTGCCAGCAGTCGGACAGCACTGGCCAATATATATGGCTACACCTTC. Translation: CASSRTALANIYGYTF. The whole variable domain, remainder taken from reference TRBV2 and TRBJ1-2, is EPEVTQTPSHQVTQMGQEVILRCVPISNHLYFYWYRQILGQKVEFLVSFYNNEISEKSEIFDDQFSVERPDGSNFTLKIRSTKLEDSAMYFCASSRTALANIYGYTFGSGTRLTVV.

The CDR3 DNA sequence: TGTGCCAGCAGCCCGGACAGGTCTCGCGAGCAGTACTTC. Its protein is CASSPDRSREQYF. The chain uses TRBV11-2 and TRBJ2-7; 7 bases align to TRBD1. Trimming removed 5 bases from V and 6 bases from J; junction bases left unmatched: 7. The CDR3 is 13 residues long. Germline V gives CDR1 SGHAT, CDR2 FQNNGV.

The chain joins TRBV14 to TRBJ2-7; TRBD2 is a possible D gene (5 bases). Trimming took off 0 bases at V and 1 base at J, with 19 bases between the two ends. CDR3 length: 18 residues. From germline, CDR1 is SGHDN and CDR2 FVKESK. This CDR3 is CASSQEGFLAYPSYEQYF. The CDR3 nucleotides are TGTGCCAGCAGCCAAGAGGGCTTCCTAGCCTACCCATCCTACGAGCAGTACTTC. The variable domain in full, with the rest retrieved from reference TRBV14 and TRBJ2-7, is EAGVTQFPSHSVIEKGQTVTLRCDPISGHDNLYWYRRVMGKEIKFLLHFVKESKQDESGMPNNRFLAERTGGTYSTLKVQPAELEDSGVYFCASSQEGFLAYPSYEQYFGPGTRLTVT.

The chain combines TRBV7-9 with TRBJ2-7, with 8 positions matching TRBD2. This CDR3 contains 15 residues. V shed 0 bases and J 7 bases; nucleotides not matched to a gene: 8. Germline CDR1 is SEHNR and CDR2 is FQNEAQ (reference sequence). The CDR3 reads CASSLAGTSGGEQYF. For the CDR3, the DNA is TGTGCCAGCAGCTTAGCAGGGACCTCGGGAGGGGAGCAGTACTTC.

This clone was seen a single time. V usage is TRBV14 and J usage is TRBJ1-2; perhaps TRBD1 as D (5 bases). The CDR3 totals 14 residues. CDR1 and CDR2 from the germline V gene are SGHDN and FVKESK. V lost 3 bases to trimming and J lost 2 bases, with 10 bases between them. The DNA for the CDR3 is TGTGCCAGCAGCCATACCGGGACCAACTATGGCTACACCTTC. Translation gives CASSHTGTNYGYTF.

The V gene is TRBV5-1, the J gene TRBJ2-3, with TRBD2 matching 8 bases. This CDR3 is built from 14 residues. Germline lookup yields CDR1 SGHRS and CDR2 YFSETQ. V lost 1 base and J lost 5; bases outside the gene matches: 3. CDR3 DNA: TGCGCCAGCAGCTTGTCTAGCGGGCGAGATACGCAGTATTTT. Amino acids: CASSLSSGRDTQYF.

The CDR3 reads CASSSPPAGTQYF. For the CDR3, the DNA is TGTGCCAGCAGCTCCCCCCCTGCGGGGACCCAGTACTTC. The chain combines TRBV7-2 with TRBJ2-5, with D possibly TRBD2 on 5 matching bases. CDR1 and CDR2 from the germline V gene are SGHTA and FQGNSA. Between the trimmed V and J ends, which lost 4 bases and 7 bases, there was a span of 13 bases. The CDR3 has 13 amino acids.

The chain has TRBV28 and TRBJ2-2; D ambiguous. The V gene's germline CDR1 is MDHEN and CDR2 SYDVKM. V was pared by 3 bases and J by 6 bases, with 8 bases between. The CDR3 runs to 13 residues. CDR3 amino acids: CASSLAGAGELFF. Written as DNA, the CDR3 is TGTGCCAGCAGTTTGGCAGGCGCCGGGGAGCTGTTTTTT.

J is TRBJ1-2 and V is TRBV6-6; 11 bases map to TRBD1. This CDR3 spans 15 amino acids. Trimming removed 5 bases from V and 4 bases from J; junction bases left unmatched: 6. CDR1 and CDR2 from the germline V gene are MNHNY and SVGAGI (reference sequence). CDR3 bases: TGTGCCAGCAGTGACCGGACAGGGGGCATCTATGGCTACACCTTC. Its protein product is CASSDRTGGIYGYTF.

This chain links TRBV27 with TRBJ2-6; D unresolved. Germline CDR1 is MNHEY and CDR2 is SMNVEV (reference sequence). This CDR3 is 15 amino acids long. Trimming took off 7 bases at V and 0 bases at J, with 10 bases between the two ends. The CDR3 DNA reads TGTGCCAGCACCTCACCCAGCTCTGGGGCCAACGTCCTGACTTTC. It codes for CASTSPSSGANVLTF.

Here the CDR3 DNA reads TGTGCCAGCAGTGAAGGGGGGGCAACAGCTTTCTTT. Encoded protein: CASSEGGATAFF. V usage is TRBV6-1 and J usage is TRBJ1-1; D is possibly TRBD1 (6 bases). Per the germline V gene, CDR1 is MNHNS and CDR2 is SASEGT. CDR3 length: 12 residues. V was clipped by 1 base and J by 10 bases, with 10 bases between them.

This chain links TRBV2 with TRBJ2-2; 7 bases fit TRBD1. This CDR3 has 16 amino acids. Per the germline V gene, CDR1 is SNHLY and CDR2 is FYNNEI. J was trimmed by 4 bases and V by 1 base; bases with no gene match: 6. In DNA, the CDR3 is TGTGCCAGCAGTGAAGGTCAGGGGGTGGCCACCGGGGAGCTGTTTTTT. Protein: CASSEGQGVATGELFF.

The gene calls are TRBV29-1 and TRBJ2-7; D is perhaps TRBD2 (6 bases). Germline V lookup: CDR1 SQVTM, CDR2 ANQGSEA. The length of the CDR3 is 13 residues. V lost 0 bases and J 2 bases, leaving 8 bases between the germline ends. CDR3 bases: TGCAGCGTTGAAGACGGCGGGACCTACGAGCAGTACTTC. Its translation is CSVEDGGTYEQYF.

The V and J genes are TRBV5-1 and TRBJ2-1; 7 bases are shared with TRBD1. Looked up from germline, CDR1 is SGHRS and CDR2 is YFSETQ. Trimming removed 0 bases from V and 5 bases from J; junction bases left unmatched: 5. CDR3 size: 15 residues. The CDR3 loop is CASSLEPGQNNEQFF. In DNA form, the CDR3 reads TGCGCCAGCAGCTTGGAGCCGGGACAGAACAATGAGCAGTTCTTC.

DNA of the CDR3: TGTGCCAGTGAGGTGTCAGATAGCAATCAGCCCCAGCATTTT. Protein product: CASEVSDSNQPQHF. V gene TRBV6-1 combines with J gene TRBJ1-5; D is unclear. The germline gives CDR1 MNHNS, CDR2 SASEGT. Trimming removed 9 bases at V and 0 bases at J, with 12 bases between. The CDR3 runs 14 residues.

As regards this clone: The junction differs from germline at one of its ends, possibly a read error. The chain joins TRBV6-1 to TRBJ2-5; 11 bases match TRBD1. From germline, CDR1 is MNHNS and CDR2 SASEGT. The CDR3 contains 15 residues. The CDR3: CASSRGQGVQETQHF. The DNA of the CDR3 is TGTGCCAGTAGTAGGGGACAGGGGGTTCAAGAGACCCAGCACTTC.

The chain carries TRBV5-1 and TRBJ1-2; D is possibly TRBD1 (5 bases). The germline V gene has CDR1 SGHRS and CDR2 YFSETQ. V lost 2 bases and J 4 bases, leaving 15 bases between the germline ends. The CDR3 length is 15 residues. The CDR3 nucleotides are TGCGCCAGCAGCTTCCGGGACCCAAGGAGCTATGGCTACACCTTC. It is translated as CASSFRDPRSYGYTF.